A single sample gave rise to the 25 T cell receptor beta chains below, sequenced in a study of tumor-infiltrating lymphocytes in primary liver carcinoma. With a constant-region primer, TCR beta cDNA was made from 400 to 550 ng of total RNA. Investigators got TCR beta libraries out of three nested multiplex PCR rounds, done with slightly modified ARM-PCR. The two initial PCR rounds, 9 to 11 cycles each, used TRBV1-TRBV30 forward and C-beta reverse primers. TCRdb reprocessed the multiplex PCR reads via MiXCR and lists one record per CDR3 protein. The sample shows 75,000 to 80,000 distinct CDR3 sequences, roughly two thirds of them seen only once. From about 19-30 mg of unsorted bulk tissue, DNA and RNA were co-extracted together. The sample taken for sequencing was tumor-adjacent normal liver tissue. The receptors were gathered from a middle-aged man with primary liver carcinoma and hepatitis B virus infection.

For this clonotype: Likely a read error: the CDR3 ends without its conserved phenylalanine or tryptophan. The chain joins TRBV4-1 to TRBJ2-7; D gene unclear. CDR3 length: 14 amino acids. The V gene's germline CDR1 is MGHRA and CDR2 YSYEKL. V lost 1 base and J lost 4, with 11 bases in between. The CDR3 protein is CASSQVDTYYEQYL. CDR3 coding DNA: TGCGCCAGCAGCCAAGTCGATACTTATTACGAGCAGTACCTC.

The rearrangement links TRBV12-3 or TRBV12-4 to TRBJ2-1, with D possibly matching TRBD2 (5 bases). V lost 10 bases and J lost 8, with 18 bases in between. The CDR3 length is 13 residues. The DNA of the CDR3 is TGTGCCACCGGGCTAGCTGGACCAGATGAGCAGTTCTTC. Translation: CATGLAGPDEQFF.

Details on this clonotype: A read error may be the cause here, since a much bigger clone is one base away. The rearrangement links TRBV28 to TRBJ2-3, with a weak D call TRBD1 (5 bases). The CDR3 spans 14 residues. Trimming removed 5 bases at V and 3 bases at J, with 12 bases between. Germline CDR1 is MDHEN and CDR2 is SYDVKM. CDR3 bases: TGTGCCAGCAGTCTTGTGGCAGGGACAGATACGCAGTATTTT. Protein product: CASSLVAGTDTQYF.

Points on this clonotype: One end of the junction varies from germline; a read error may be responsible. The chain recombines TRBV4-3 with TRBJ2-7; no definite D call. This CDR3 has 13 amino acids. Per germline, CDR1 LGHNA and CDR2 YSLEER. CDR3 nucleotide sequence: TGCGCCAGCGGCCAAGTTTATGGCAGGAAGCAGTACTTC. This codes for CASGQVYGRKQYF.

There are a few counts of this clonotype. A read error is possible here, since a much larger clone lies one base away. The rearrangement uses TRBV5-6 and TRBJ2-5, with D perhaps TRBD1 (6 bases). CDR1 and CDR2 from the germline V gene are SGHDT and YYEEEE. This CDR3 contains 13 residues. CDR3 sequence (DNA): TGTGCCAGCAGCCTGTCAGGCGGACAGACCCAGTGCTTC. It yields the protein CASSLSGGQTQCF.

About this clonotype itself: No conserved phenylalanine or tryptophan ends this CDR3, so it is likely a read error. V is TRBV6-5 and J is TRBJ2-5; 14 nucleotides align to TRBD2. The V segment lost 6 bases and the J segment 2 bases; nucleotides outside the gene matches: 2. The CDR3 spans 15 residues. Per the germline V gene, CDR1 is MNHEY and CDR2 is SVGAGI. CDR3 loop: CASRTSGRAQETQYL. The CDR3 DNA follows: TGTGCCAGCAGGACTAGCGGGAGGGCACAAGAGACCCAGTACTTA.

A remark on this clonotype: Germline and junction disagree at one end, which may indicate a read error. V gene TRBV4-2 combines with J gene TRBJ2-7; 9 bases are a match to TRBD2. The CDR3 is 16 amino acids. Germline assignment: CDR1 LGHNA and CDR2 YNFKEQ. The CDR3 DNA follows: TGTGCTAGCAGCCACATAGGGCTAGCGGGATCCTACGAGCGGTACTTC. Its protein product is CASSHIGLAGSYERYF.

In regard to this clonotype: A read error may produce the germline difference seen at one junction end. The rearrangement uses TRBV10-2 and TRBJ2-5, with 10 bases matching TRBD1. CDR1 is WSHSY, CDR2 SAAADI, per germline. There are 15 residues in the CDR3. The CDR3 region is CASRSRDRGKETQYF. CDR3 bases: TGTGCCAGCAGGTCCCGGGACAGGGGAAAAGAGACCCAGTACTTC.

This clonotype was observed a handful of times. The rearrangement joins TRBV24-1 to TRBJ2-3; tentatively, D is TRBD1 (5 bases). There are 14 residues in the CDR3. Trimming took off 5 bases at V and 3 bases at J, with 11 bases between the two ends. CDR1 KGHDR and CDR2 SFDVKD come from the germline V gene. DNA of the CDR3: TGTGCCACCAGTGTGAGCGACAGAACAGATACGCAGTATTTT. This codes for CATSVSDRTDTQYF.

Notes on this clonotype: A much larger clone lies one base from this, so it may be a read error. The CDR3 reads CASSQEYQGGPNF. In DNA form, the CDR3 reads TGCGCCAGCAGCCAAGAATACCAGGGGGGACCCAATTTT. J is TRBJ2-3 and V is TRBV4-1, with D possibly matching TRBD1 (7 bases). This CDR3 is built from 13 residues. Germline CDR1 and CDR2: MGHRA and YSYEKL.

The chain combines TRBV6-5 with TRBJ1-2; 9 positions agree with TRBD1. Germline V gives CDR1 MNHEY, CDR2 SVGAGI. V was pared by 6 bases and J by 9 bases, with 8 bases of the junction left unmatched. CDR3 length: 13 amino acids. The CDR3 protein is CASSPQGAVSYTF. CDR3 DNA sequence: TGTGCCAGCAGCCCACAGGGGGCGGTCAGCTACACCTTC.

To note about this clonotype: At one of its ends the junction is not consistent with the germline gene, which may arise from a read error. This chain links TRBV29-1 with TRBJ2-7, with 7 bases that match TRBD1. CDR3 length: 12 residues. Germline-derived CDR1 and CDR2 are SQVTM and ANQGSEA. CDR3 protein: CSVRIGGPEQYF. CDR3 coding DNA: TGCAGCGTCAGGATAGGGGGCCCCGAGCAGTATTTC.

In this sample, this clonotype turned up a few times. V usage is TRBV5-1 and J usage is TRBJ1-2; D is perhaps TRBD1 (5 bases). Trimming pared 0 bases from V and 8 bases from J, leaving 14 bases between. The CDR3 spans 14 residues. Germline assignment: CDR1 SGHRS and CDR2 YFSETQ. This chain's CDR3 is CASSLGARDYGYTF. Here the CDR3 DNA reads TGCGCCAGCAGCTTGGGGGCCAGGGATTACGGCTACACCTTC.

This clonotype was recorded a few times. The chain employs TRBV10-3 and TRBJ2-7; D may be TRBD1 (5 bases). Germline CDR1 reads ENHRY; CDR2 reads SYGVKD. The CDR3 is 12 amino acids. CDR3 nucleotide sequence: TGTGTTATCAGTGAAGCAGGGCAAGAGCAGTACTTC. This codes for CVISEAGQEQYF.

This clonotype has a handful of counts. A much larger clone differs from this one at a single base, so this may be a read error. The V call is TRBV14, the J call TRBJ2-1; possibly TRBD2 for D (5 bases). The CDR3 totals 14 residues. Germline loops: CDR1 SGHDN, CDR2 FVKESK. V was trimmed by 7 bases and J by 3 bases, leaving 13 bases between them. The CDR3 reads CASNLERFYNEQFF. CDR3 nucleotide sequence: TGTGCCAGCAACTTAGAGCGGTTCTACAATGAGCAGTTCTTC.

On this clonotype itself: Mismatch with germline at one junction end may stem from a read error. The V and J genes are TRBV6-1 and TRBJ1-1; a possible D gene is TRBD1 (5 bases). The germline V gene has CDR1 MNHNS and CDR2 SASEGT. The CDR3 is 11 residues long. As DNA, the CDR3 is TGTGCCAGTAGATCGACAGTTGAAACTTTCTTT. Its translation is CASRSTVETFF.

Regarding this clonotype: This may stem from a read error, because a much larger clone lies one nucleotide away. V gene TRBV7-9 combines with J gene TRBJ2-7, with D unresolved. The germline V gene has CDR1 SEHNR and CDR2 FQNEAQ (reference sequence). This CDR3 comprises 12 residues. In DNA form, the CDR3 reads TGTGCCAGCAAGGGCGGTGGGTACGAGCAGCACTTC. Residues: CASKGGGYEQHF. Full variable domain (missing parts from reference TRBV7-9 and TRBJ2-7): DTGVSQNPRHKITKRGQNVTFRCDPISEHNRLYWYRQTLGQGPEFLTYFQNEAQLEKSRLLSDRFSAERPKGSFSTLEIQRTEQGDSAMYLCASKGGGYEQHFGPGTRLTVT.

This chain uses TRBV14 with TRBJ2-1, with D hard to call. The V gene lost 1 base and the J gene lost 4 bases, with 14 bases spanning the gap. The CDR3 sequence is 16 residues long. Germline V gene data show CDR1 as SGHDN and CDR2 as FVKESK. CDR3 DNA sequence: TGTGCCAGCAGCCAAGGTCTAGGTCAACTTTACAATGAGCAGTTCTTC. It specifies CASSQGLGQLYNEQFF.

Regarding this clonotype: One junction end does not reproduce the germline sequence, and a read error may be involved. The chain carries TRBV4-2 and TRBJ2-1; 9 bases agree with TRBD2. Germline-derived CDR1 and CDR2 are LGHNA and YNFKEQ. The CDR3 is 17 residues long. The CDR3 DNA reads TGTGCCAGCCGCCAAGAGGTAGCGGGGGCCTCCTACGATGAGCAGTTCTTC. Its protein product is CASRQEVAGASYDEQFF.

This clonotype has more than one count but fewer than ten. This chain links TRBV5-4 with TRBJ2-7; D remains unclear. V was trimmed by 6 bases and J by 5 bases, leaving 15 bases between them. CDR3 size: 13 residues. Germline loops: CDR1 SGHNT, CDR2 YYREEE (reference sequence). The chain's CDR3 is CASNLYSSDEQYF. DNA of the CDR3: TGTGCCAGCAACCTCTATAGCAGCGACGAGCAGTACTTC. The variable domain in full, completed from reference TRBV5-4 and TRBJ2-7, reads ETGVTQSPTHLIKTRGQQVTLRCSSQSGHNTVSWYQQALGQGPQFIFQYYREEENGRGNFPPRFSGLQFPNYSSELNVNALELDDSALYLCASNLYSSDEQYFGPGTRLTVT.

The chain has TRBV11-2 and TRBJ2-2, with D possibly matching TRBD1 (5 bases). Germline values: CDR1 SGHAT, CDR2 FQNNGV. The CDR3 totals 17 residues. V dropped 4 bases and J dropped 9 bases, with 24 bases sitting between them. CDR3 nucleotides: TGTGCCAGCAGCTCAAGACAGTTTCTTGGGAACACACGGGAGCTGTTTTTT. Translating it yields CASSSRQFLGNTRELFF.

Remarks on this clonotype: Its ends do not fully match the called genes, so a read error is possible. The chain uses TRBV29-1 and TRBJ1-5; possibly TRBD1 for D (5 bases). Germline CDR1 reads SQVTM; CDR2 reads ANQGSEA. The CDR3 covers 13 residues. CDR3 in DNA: TGCGGCGTTGGGACGGTGAACAATCAGCCCCAGCATTTT. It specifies CGVGTVNNQPQHF.

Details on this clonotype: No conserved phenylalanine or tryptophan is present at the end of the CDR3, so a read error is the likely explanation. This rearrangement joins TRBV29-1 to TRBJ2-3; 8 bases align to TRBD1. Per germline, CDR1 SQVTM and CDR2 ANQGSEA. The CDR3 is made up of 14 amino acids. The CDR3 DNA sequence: TGCAGCGCCGGAGGGACAGGTAGCACAGATGCGCAGTATATT. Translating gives CSAGGTGSTDAQYI.

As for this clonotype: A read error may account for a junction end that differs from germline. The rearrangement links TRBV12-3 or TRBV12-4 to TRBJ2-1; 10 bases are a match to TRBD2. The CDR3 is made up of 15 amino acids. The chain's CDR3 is CATFLAGASYDEQFF. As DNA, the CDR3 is TGTGCCACCTTCCTAGCGGGAGCCTCCTACGATGAGCAATTCTTC.

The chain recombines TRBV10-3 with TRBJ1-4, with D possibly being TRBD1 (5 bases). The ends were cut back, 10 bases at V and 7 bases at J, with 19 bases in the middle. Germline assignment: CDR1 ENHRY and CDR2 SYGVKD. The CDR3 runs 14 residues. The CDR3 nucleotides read TGTGCCACCACTACGGCCAGGGAGGGTGAAAAACTGTTTTTT. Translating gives CATTTAREGEKLFF.